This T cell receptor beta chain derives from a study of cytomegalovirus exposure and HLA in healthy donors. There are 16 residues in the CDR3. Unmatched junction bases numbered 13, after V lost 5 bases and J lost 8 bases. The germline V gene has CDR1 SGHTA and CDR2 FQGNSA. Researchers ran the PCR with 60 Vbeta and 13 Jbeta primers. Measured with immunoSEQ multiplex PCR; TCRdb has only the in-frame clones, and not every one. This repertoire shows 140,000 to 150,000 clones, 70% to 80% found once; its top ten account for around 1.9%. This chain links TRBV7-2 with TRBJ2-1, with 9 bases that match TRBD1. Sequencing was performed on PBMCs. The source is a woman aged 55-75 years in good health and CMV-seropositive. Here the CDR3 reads CASSLDIGTGLYEQFF. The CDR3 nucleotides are TGTGCCAGCAGCCTCGACATTGGGACAGGGTTATATGAGCAGTTCTTC. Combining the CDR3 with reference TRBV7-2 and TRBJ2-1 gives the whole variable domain GAGVSQSPSNKVTEKGKDVELRCDPISGHTALYWYRQSLGQGLEFLIYFQGNSAPDKSGLPSDRFSAERTGGSVSTLTIQRTQQEDSAVYLCASSLDIGTGLYEQFFGPGTRLTVL.